These T cell receptor beta chains were read from a single sample in a study of T cell responses to AZD1222 COVID-19 vaccine. Produced via immunoSEQ multiplex PCR; TCRdb's table is partial and in-frame only. The data contain some 100,000 clones, 75% to 90% of them singletons. This specimen was peripheral blood, taken 28 days after the second AZD1222 dose. These receptors came from an adult who received the AZD1222 COVID-19 vaccine. Each CDR3 is given with its conserved first and last residue. A D gene is named only where the DNA matches it firmly. Size values are once, few and many counts, or a class for expanded clones, and some rows have none.

len,d_gene,v_gene,abundance,j_gene,CDR3aa,CDR3nt
15,.,TRBV7-9,.,TRBJ1-1,CASSQGGSGNTEAFF,TGTGCCAGCAGCCAGGGAGGGTCAGGGAACACTGAAGCTTTCTTT
16,TRBD1,TRBV10-3,.,TRBJ1-1,CAISPGTGNADTEAFF,TGTGCCATCAGTCCCGGGACAGGGAATGCAGACACTGAAGCTTTCTTT
15,.,TRBV19,.,TRBJ1-3,CASSSLLPSGNTIYF,TGTGCCAGTAGTAGTCTCCTCCCCTCTGGAAACACCATATATTTT
14,.,TRBV2,.,TRBJ2-7,CASSPLTGQEGQYF,TGTGCCAGCAGTCCACTTACCGGACAGGAGGGGCAGTACTTC
16,TRBD2,TRBV9,.,TRBJ2-3,CASSVTSGSYADTQYF,TGTGCCAGCAGCGTAACTAGCGGGAGTTACGCAGATACGCAGTATTTT
13,.,TRBV12-3/TRBV12-4,.,TRBJ2-5,CASSFRGRETQYF,TGTGCCAGCAGTTTCAGGGGTAGGGAGACCCAGTACTTC
15,TRBD2,TRBV5-1,.,TRBJ2-3,CASSFGLAHTDTQYF,TGCGCCAGCAGCTTTGGACTAGCGCACACAGATACGCAGTATTTT
16,.,TRBV15,.,TRBJ2-3,CATSRASVSLGDTQYF,TGTGCCACCAGCAGAGCCTCTGTTTCGTTGGGAGATACGCAGTATTTT
14,.,TRBV11-3,once,TRBJ2-1,CASSQGPGVLEQFF,TGTGCCAGCAGCCAAGGCCCAGGGGTGCTCGAGCAGTTCTTC
13,TRBD1,TRBV2,few,TRBJ2-4,CASKDRGYGIQYF,TGTGCCAGCAAAGACAGGGGATATGGCATTCAGTACTTC
17,TRBD2,TRBV11-2,.,TRBJ2-5,CASSSKRNSGVQETQYF,TGTGCCAGCAGCTCTAAGCGGAATAGCGGGGTCCAAGAGACCCAGTACTTC
14,.,TRBV7-2,.,TRBJ1-3,CASSLVRAGNTIYF,TGTGCCAGCAGCTTGGTTCGAGCTGGAAACACCATATATTTT
15,.,TRBV5-1,.,TRBJ1-1,CASRINPDSHTEAFF,TGCGCCAGCAGAATTAATCCGGACAGCCACACTGAAGCTTTCTTT
13,TRBD2,TRBV19,.,TRBJ2-1,CATTDLRGLGQFF,TGTGCCACTACCGATCTGCGGGGACTAGGGCAGTTCTTC
11,.,TRBV20-1,once,TRBJ1-1,CSAPREGEAFF,TGCAGTGCCCCCCGGGAGGGGGAAGCTTTCTTT
15,.,TRBV5-4,.,TRBJ2-1,CASSTGPSKTNEQFF,TGTGCCAGCAGCACCGGGCCGTCAAAAACGAATGAGCAGTTCTTC
10,.,TRBV19,.,TRBJ2-1,CASRGSEQFF,TGTGCCAGTAGGGGTTCTGAGCAGTTCTTC
11,.,TRBV20-1,.,TRBJ2-7,CSAGASYEQYF,TGCAGTGCAGGGGCCTCCTACGAGCAGTACTTC
14,.,TRBV7-9,.,TRBJ2-1,CASSRIGVYNEQFF,TGTGCCAGCAGCCGGATCGGGGTCTACAATGAGCAGTTCTTC
18,.,TRBV15,.,TRBJ1-3,CATSRFRGTESSGNTIYF,TGTGCCACCAGCAGATTCCGGGGGACGGAGAGCTCTGGAAACACCATATATTTT
14,.,TRBV5-1,.,TRBJ1-3,CASSPSVSGNTIYF,TGCGCCAGCAGCCCCTCGGTCTCTGGAAACACCATATATTTT
13,.,TRBV18,once,TRBJ1-6,CASSPGDNSPLHF,TGTGCCAGCTCACCAGGGGATAATTCACCCCTCCACTTT
13,.,TRBV2,.,TRBJ2-7,CASRQGVEYEQYF,TGTGCCAGCAGGCAGGGAGTCGAGTACGAGCAGTACTTC
14,.,TRBV10-1,.,TRBJ1-4,CASRAEGENEKLFF,TGCGCCAGCAGAGCCGAGGGGGAGAATGAAAAACTGTTTTTT
12,.,TRBV30,.,TRBJ1-3,CAWSVSGNTIYF,TGTGCCTGGAGTGTTTCCGGAAACACCATATATTTT
16,TRBD1,TRBV11-2,.,TRBJ1-6,CASSSFDRGLESPLHF,TGTGCCAGCAGCTCCTTCGACAGGGGGCTTGAATCACCCCTCCACTTT
13,.,TRBV5-8,.,TRBJ1-5,CASSLMGNQPQHF,TGTGCCAGCAGCTTAATGGGGAATCAGCCCCAGCATTTT
13,.,TRBV30,once,TRBJ1-1,CAWRALGNTEAFF,TGTGCCTGGAGGGCCCTGGGGAACACTGAAGCTTTCTTT
17,TRBD2,TRBV24-1,.,TRBJ2-1,CATSDTTSGGSYNEQFF,TGTGCCACCAGTGATACGACTAGCGGGGGCAGCTACAATGAGCAGTTCTTC
14,.,TRBV19,.,TRBJ1-4,CASSKETTNEKLFF,TGTGCCAGTAGTAAAGAGACAACTAATGAAAAACTGTTTTTT
13,.,TRBV7-2,.,TRBJ1-3,CASSSYKLNTIYF,TGTGCCAGCAGCTCCTATAAACTAAACACCATATATTTT
11,TRBD1,TRBV3-1/TRBV3-2,.,TRBJ2-7,CASRDRGEQYF,TGTGCCAGCAGGGACAGGGGTGAGCAGTACTTC
16,TRBD2,TRBV11-2,.,TRBJ2-7,CASSLGLAGVGYEQYF,TGTGCCAGCAGCTTAGGACTAGCGGGAGTAGGATACGAGCAGTACTTC
17,.,TRBV15,.,TRBJ2-5,CATSRGSGGWEQETQYF,TGTGCCACCAGCAGAGGATCTGGCGGCTGGGAGCAAGAGACCCAGTACTTC
14,TRBD1,TRBV29-1,once,TRBJ2-1,CSVGAQGVDNEQFF,TGCAGCGTTGGCGCTCAGGGGGTAGACAATGAGCAGTTCTTC
14,TRBD1,TRBV2,once,TRBJ2-7,CASSAGTGSYEQYF,TGTGCCAGCAGTGCCGGGACAGGGTCCTACGAGCAGTACTTC
14,.,TRBV2,.,TRBJ1-1,CASSEAQGYTEAFF,TGTGCCAGCAGTGAAGCGCAGGGCTACACTGAAGCTTTCTTT
15,.,TRBV7-3,once,TRBJ2-2,CASSLQGANTGELFF,TGTGCCAGCAGCCTCCAGGGCGCGAACACCGGGGAGCTGTTTTTT